These T cell receptor beta chains were read from a single sample in a study of T cell repertoires in cytomegalovirus infection. These receptors have no known antigen. TCRdb re-derived calls from the reads in MiXCR, one entry per CDR3 protein. The sample consists of 650,000 to 850,000 distinct CDR3 sequences, around 29% of them appearing once. Sequenced material: cultured CD8+ T cells from PBMCs, taken from culture after CMV antigen stimulation. Receptors originate from a human donor in good health (CMV status not recorded). Some clones in this sample may be carry-over from other donors' samples. CDR3s include the opening cysteine and the closing phenylalanine or tryptophan. D genes are given only for firm matches. Expanded clones are given a class, and other clones once, few, many or no size at all.

TRBV6-1,TRBD1,-,TRBJ2-7,TGTGCCAGCAGTGACAGGGGGCGGATCGAGCAGTACTTC,CASSDRGRIEQYF
TRBV7-2,-,-,TRBJ1-2,TGTGCCAGCAGCTTAGGGCCCCGATCAGCTAACTATGGCTACACCTTC,CASSLGPRSANYGYTF
TRBV7-6,TRBD2,many,TRBJ2-7,TGTGCCAGCAGCCCGGGACTAGCGGGGATCTCCTACGAGCAGTACTTC,CASSPGLAGISYEQYF
TRBV18,-,-,TRBJ1-2,TGTGCCAGCTCACCAACGAGTGATAACTATGGCTACACCTTC,CASSPTSDNYGYTF
TRBV6-1,-,-,TRBJ1-1,TGTGCCAGCCTCTCAGGGATCATGAACACTGAAGCTTTCTTT,CASLSGIMNTEAFF
TRBV7-3,TRBD1,-,TRBJ2-1,TGTGCCAGCAGCTTAGGACAGGGGGCTCTAGATGAGCAGTTCTTC,CASSLGQGALDEQFF
TRBV19,TRBD1,-,TRBJ1-5,TGTGCCAGTAGTGCCGGGCGGGGGACCGGGACAGGCGTCATAAATCAGCCCCAGCATTTT,CASSAGRGTGTGVINQPQHF
TRBV7-9,TRBD1,-,TRBJ1-2,TGTGCCAGCAGCGTGCTTTTCGACAGGGGGGGCTATGGCTACACCTTC,CASSVLFDRGGYGYTF
TRBV6-5,-,-,TRBJ1-4,TGTGCCAGCAGTTACCGGGAGGATGAAAAACTGTTTTTT,CASSYREDEKLFF
TRBV14,-,few,TRBJ1-6,TGTGCCAGCAGCCACCTTACAGGGAATAATTCACCCCTCCACTTT,CASSHLTGNNSPLHF
TRBV24-1,-,-,TRBJ2-3,TGTGACATAACGCAGGGGCCGCCTAACACAGATACGCAGTATTTT,CDITQGPPNTDTQYF
TRBV9,-,-,TRBJ2-3,TGTGCCAGCAGCGTAGAAGGGGTGGAGACAGATACGCAGTATTTT,CASSVEGVETDTQYF
TRBV5-5,-,-,TRBJ1-2,TGTGCCAGCAGCTTGAGCCAGGGTCCGGGGGGCTACACCTTC,CASSLSQGPGGYTF
TRBV6-2/TRBV6-3,-,-,TRBJ1-2,TGTGCCAGCAGAATCCTGAGGGGCCCTTGGGGCTACACCTTC,CASRILRGPWGYTF
TRBV6-5,TRBD2,-,TRBJ2-3,TGTGCCAGCAGCTCCGGGACTAGCGCAGGGGCAGATACGCAGTATTTT,CASSSGTSAGADTQYF
TRBV12-3/TRBV12-4,TRBD2,-,TRBJ2-2,TGTGCAGGCGGGGGGAATCCTGGCACCGGGGAGCTGTTTTTT,CAGGGNPGTGELFF
TRBV6-1,-,-,TRBJ1-1,TGTGCCAGCAGTGAATGGGCAGGGGCTAGAAGGAACACTGAAGCTTTCTTT,CASSEWAGARRNTEAFF
TRBV7-8,TRBD1,-,TRBJ1-2,TGTGCCAGTCGCACGGGGACAGGGCCTCAGTATGGCTACACCTTC,CASRTGTGPQYGYTF
TRBV6-6,TRBD2,-,TRBJ2-1,TGTGCCAGCAGTTCTCGACTAGCGGGGGCCCTCGACTCCTACAATGAGCAGTTCTTC,CASSSRLAGALDSYNEQFF
TRBV29-1,-,few,TRBJ2-3,TGCAGCGTAAGCGGCACTAGCACAGATACGCAGTATTTT,CSVSGTSTDTQYF
TRBV7-9,-,many,TRBJ1-1,TGTGCCAGCAGCTTAGTGGGCAGGGGACCGTCTTTCTTT,CASSLVGRGPSFF
TRBV7-8,TRBD1,many,TRBJ1-6,TGTGCCAGCAGCACTAGCACAGGGGGTAATTCACCCCTCCACTTT,CASSTSTGGNSPLHF
TRBV19,-,-,TRBJ1-2,TGTGCCAGTAGCATGGACAGCTATGGCTACACCTTC,CASSMDSYGYTF
TRBV13,-,-,TRBJ1-5,TGTGCCAGCAGCGCCTCCCGGGGGGGGGAGGATCAGCCCCAGCATTTT,CASSASRGGEDQPQHF
TRBV7-2,TRBD2,many,TRBJ2-2,TGTGCCAGCAGCTCCTTAGCGGGGGGGCAATCCGGGGAGCTGTTTTTT,CASSSLAGGQSGELFF
TRBV6-2/TRBV6-3,TRBD1,-,TRBJ2-2,TGTGCCAGCAGTTTCACAGGGGGCGCGGGCGCCGGGGAGCTGTTTTTT,CASSFTGGAGAGELFF
TRBV7-8,-,many,TRBJ1-5,TGTGCCAGCAGCTTAGATTACAGGACTAGCAATCAGCCCCAGCATTTT,CASSLDYRTSNQPQHF
TRBV6-5,-,few,TRBJ2-3,TGTGCCAGCAGTTACGGTTCACCCCGAGCGGAACGGGGGGCCCCGCAAGATACGCAGTATTTT,CASSYGSPRAERGAPQDTQYF
TRBV12-3/TRBV12-4,-,few,TRBJ2-2,TGTGCCAGCAGTTTAGCGAGGACACCAGGGACCGGGGAGCTGTTTTTT,CASSLARTPGTGELFF